Below are 25 T cell receptor beta chains sequenced from a single sample in a study of T cells in localized non-small cell lung cancer. Sequenced by immunoSEQ multiplex PCR; TCRdb stores in-frame clones only, minus some. Of around 130,000 clones in the sample, 70% to 90% were seen once. The sequenced sample was peripheral blood, obtained before any cancer treatment. Every receptor here comes from a female donor over 55 with stage I lung adenocarcinoma.

This chain uses TRBV6-4 with TRBJ1-1, with unresolved D. The length of the CDR3 is 15 residues. Germline V gene lookup returns CDR1 MRHNA and CDR2 SNTAGT. The V gene lost 5 bases and the J gene lost 11 bases, with 24 bases spanning the gap. DNA for the CDR3: TGTGCCAGCAGTCCCTCCTATTCGGGAACGCATGGGGCTTTCTTT. It codes for CASSPSYSGTHGAFF.

The V and J genes are TRBV5-4 and TRBJ2-7; D may be TRBD2 (5 bases). This CDR3 has 15 residues. Germline CDR1 SGHNT, CDR2 YYREEE (reference sequence). The ends were cut back, 7 bases at V and 4 bases at J, with 21 bases in the middle. The CDR3 spells CASARGSGWQYEQYF. The DNA for the CDR3 is TGTGCCAGCGCCCGGGGTTCTGGGTGGCAATACGAGCAGTACTTC.

The chain couples TRBV28 to TRBJ2-7, with D unclear. The CDR3 has 11 residues. The V end lost 5 bases, the J end lost 4 bases, and 6 bases lay between the germline ends. Germline-derived CDR1 and CDR2 are MDHEN and SYDVKM. CDR3 sequence: CASSPGYEQYF. The CDR3 DNA reads TGTGCCAGCAGTCCCGGGTACGAGCAGTACTTC.

The chain employs TRBV6-5 and TRBJ2-1; 8 bases are a match to TRBD2. CDR1 and CDR2 from the germline V gene are MNHEY and SVGAGI. V trimming: 6 bases; J trimming: 0 bases; junction bases outside the gene matches: 4. The CDR3 has 15 amino acids. The chain's CDR3 is CASRLAAPSYNEQFF. DNA of the CDR3: TGTGCCAGCAGACTAGCGGCTCCCTCCTACAATGAGCAGTTCTTC.

The chain has TRBV14 and TRBJ2-1; TRBD2 matches at 8 bases. Germline lookup yields CDR1 SGHDN and CDR2 FVKESK. This CDR3 has 16 residues. V shed 3 bases and J 10 bases; nucleotides not matched to a gene: 14. The CDR3 nucleotides read TGTGCCAGCAGCCAGGACCCGGGACTAGTATTGCAGGAGCAGTTCTTC. The encoded protein is CASSQDPGLVLQEQFF.

J is TRBJ2-1 and V is TRBV28, with D perhaps matching TRBD2 (5 bases). Deletions cut 5 bases from V and 0 bases from J, with 14 bases between. From germline, CDR1 is MDHEN and CDR2 SYDVKM. CDR3 length equals 16 residues. CDR3 nucleotide sequence: TGTGCCAGCAGTCCAACAGCGGCTAGCTCCTACAATGAGCAGTTCTTC. This codes for CASSPTAASSYNEQFF.

The chain has TRBV2 and TRBJ2-7, with D uncertain. CDR3 length: 12 residues. V was cut by 6 bases and J by 3 bases, with 9 bases left in between. Germline lookup yields CDR1 SNHLY and CDR2 FYNNEI. The chain's CDR3 is CASRLAVYEQYF. CDR3 sequence (DNA): TGTGCCAGCAGATTAGCTGTCTACGAGCAGTACTTC.

V gene TRBV7-2 combines with J gene TRBJ1-2; 8 nucleotides line up with TRBD1. The CDR3 is made up of 14 amino acids. The germline V gene has CDR1 SGHTA and CDR2 FQGNSA. J gave up 8 bases and V 3 bases, and 8 bases lay outside the gene matches. The DNA for the CDR3 is TGTGCCAGCAGCTTCCCGGGACAGGAGCGGGGCTACACCTTC. Translating it yields CASSFPGQERGYTF.

The genes are TRBV25-1 and TRBJ2-2; D is unclear. CDR3 length equals 11 residues. Germline V lookup: CDR1 MGHDK, CDR2 SYGVNS. Deletions cut 4 bases from V and 7 bases from J, with 4 bases between. The CDR3 spells CASSASGELFF. Written as DNA, the CDR3 is TGTGCCAGCAGTGCCAGCGGGGAGCTGTTTTTT. Full variable domain (outside the CDR3, taken from reference TRBV25-1 and TRBJ2-2): EADIYQTPRYLVIGTGKKITLECSQTMGHDKMYWYQQDPGMELHLIHYSYGVNSTEKGDLSSESTVSRIRTEHFPLTLESARPSHTSQYLCASSASGELFFGEGSRLTVL.

V is TRBV6-6 and J is TRBJ1-5; no clear D gene. V was trimmed by 0 bases and J by 6 bases, leaving 6 bases between them. The CDR3 totals 13 residues. Germline values: CDR1 MNHNY, CDR2 SVGAGI (reference sequence). Here the CDR3 reads CASSYSESQPQHF. Written as DNA, the CDR3 is TGTGCCAGCAGTTACTCGGAAAGTCAGCCCCAGCATTTT.

The chain is built from TRBV11-2 and TRBJ2-3, with D unresolved. CDR3 length: 13 amino acids. The germline V gene encodes CDR1 SGHAT and CDR2 FQNNGV. Trimming pared 6 bases from V and 6 bases from J, leaving 13 bases between. CDR3 in amino acids: CASRAVGRDTQYF. Written as DNA, the CDR3 is TGTGCCAGCAGAGCCGTTGGACGGGATACGCAGTATTTT.

The chain combines TRBV9 with TRBJ2-3; D uncertain. The ends were cut back, 0 bases at V and 1 base at J, with 18 bases in the middle. This CDR3 has 18 residues. CDR1 is SGDLS and CDR2 is YYNGEE in the germline V gene. The CDR3 region is CASSVELSGSRGTDTQYF. The CDR3 region has the DNA TGTGCCAGCAGCGTAGAGTTGTCCGGGTCACGGGGCACAGATACGCAGTATTTT.

The chain is built from TRBV11-3 and TRBJ2-7; D may be TRBD2 (6 bases). The germline V gene has CDR1 SGHNT and CDR2 YENEEA. The CDR3 has 17 residues. V was trimmed by 1 base and J by 5 bases, leaving 21 bases between them. CDR3 in amino acids: CASSLGRGNVGLDEQYF. The CDR3 DNA follows: TGTGCCAGCAGCTTAGGCCGCGGGAATGTAGGGCTGGACGAGCAGTACTTC.

A few counts support this clone. V and J are TRBV28 and TRBJ2-7; TRBD2 aligns across 8 bases. In germline, CDR1 is MDHEN, CDR2 SYDVKM. Losses at the gene ends were 1 base for V and 4 bases for J; bases not matched to a gene: 15. The CDR3 loop spans 18 amino acids. CDR3 in DNA: TGTGCCAGCAGTTTATTGGCGACCCCCCGACTAGCGATATACGAGCAGTACTTC. Protein product: CASSLLATPRLAIYEQYF.

This clone was seen a handful of times. The chain has TRBV9 and TRBJ1-4, with D perhaps TRBD1 (5 bases). The CDR3 has 14 amino acids. Germline CDR1 and CDR2: SGDLS and YYNGEE. Trimming removed 0 bases from V and 6 bases from J, with 9 bases in between. The CDR3 sequence is CASSVALGDEKLFF. The CDR3 DNA is TGTGCCAGCAGCGTAGCTCTGGGGGATGAAAAACTGTTTTTT.

The rearrangement joins TRBV4-1 to TRBJ1-4; no definite D call. Trimming pared 0 bases from V and 2 bases from J, leaving 10 bases between. This CDR3 has 16 residues. The germline V gene has CDR1 MGHRA and CDR2 YSYEKL. CDR3 DNA sequence: TGCGCCAGCAGCCAAGATCCGGAGTTGACTAATGAAAAACTGTTTTTT. This codes for CASSQDPELTNEKLFF.

The V gene is TRBV5-1, the J gene TRBJ2-5; D may be TRBD1 or TRBD2 (5 bases each). V was trimmed by 1 base and J by 3 bases, leaving 16 bases between them. CDR3 length: 16 amino acids. CDR1 is SGHRS and CDR2 is YFSETQ in the germline V gene. The CDR3 reads CASSLIPRGVEETQYF. CDR3 coding DNA: TGCGCCAGCAGCTTGATCCCGCGAGGGGTCGAAGAGACCCAGTACTTC.

The chain uses TRBV27 and TRBJ1-5, with TRBD1 identical over 9 bases. Trimming cost V 3 bases and J 2 bases; bases outside gene matches: 17. Germline V CDR1 and CDR2: MNHEY, SMNVEV (reference sequence). The CDR3 spans 20 residues. CDR3 in amino acids: CASSLVPGTGILQGNQPQHF. CDR3 in DNA: TGTGCCAGCAGTTTGGTTCCGGGGACAGGGATTCTGCAAGGCAATCAGCCCCAGCATTTT.

The gene calls are TRBV27 and TRBJ1-4; 8 bases agree with TRBD1. CDR3 length: 16 residues. Germline trimming cut 5 bases from V and 8 bases from J; bases unmatched to any gene: 13. Germline-derived CDR1 and CDR2 are MNHEY and SMNVEV (reference sequence). CDR3 nucleotides: TGTGCCAGCAGTCCCCATCCTACAGGGGGGAGCGAAAAACTGTTTTTT. It translates to CASSPHPTGGSEKLFF.

V gene TRBV11-2 combines with J gene TRBJ2-5; D gene ambiguous. In germline, CDR1 is SGHAT, CDR2 FQNNGV. The CDR3 is 13 residues long. Trimming took off 6 bases at V and 2 bases at J, with 10 bases between the two ends. The CDR3, as DNA: TGTGCCAGCAGGAAGGGTGGGCAAGAGACCCAGTACTTC. Encoded protein: CASRKGGQETQYF.

Details on this clone: This specimen includes other DNA sequences encoding the same CDR3. The V call is TRBV2, the J call TRBJ2-7, with D possibly matching TRBD1 (7 bases). Per germline, CDR1 SNHLY and CDR2 FYNNEI. CDR3 length: 15 residues. The V and J ends lost 0 bases and 5 bases respectively, with 14 bases between them. The CDR3 nucleotides are TGTGCCAGCAGTGAAGCATCAGGGGGGCGACACGAGCAGTACTTC. It codes for CASSEASGGRHEQYF.

The V and J genes are TRBV5-6 and TRBJ1-4; no firm D call. Between the trimmed V and J ends, which lost 0 bases and 3 bases, there was a span of 9 bases. The CDR3 extends over 15 amino acids. Germline V gives CDR1 SGHDT, CDR2 YYEEEE. The CDR3 region is CASSLDWTPNEKLFF. The CDR3 DNA is TGTGCCAGCAGCTTGGACTGGACCCCTAATGAAAAACTGTTTTTT.

Note on this clone: At one end, the junction sequence differs from germline, possibly due to a read error. This rearrangement joins TRBV7-7 to TRBJ2-5; D possibly corresponds to TRBD2 (5 bases). There are 13 residues in the CDR3. CDR1 SSHAT and CDR2 FNYEAQ come from the germline V gene (reference sequence). The CDR3 protein is CASSPTREGTQYF. The CDR3 coding sequence is TGTGCTAGCAGCCCCACTAGGGAAGGGACCCAGTACTTC.

The rearrangement links TRBV29-1 to TRBJ2-3; D is unresolved. In germline, CDR1 is SQVTM, CDR2 ANQGSEA. V was pared by 3 bases and J by 4 bases, with 8 bases between. This CDR3 contains 12 residues. For the CDR3, the DNA is TGCAGCGTTGATCAAACTTCAGATACGCAGTATTTT. Its protein product is CSVDQTSDTQYF.

The chain joins TRBV19 to TRBJ1-1; D remains unclear. The ends were cut back, 2 bases at V and 6 bases at J, with 16 bases in the middle. Germline loops: CDR1 LNHDA, CDR2 SQIVND (reference sequence). CDR3 length: 15 residues. CDR3 protein: CASSISGVATPEAFF. DNA of the CDR3: TGTGCCAGTAGTATATCTGGTGTGGCGACGCCTGAAGCTTTCTTT.